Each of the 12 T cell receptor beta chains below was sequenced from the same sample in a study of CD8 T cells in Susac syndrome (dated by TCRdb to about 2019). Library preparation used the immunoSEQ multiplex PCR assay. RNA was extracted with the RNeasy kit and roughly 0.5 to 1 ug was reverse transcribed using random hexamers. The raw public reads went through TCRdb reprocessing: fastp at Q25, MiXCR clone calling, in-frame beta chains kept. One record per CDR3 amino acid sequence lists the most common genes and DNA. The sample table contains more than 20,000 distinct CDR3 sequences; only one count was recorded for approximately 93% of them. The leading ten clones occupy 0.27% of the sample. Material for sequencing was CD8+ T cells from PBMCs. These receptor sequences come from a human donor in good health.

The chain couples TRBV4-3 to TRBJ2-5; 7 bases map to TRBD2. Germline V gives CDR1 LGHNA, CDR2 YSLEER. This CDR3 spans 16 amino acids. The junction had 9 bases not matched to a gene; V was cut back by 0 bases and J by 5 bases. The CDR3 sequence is CASSQDPTSQMETQYF. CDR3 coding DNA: TGCGCCAGCAGCCAAGACCCGACTAGCCAGATGGAGACCCAGTACTTC.

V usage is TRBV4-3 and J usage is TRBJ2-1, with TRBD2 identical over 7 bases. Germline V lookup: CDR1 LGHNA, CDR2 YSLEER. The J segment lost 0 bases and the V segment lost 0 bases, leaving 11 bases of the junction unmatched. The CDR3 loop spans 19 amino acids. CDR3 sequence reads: CASSQERLAEAGSYNEQFF. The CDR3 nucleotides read TGCGCCAGCAGCCAAGAACGACTAGCCGAAGCGGGCTCCTACAATGAGCAGTTCTTC.

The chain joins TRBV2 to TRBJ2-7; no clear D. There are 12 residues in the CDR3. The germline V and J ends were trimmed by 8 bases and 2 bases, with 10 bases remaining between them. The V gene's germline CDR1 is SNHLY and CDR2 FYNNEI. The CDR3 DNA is TGTGCCAGCCCGCGGTCCGCCTACGAGCAGTACTTC. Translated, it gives CASPRSAYEQYF.

CDR3 in DNA: TGTGCCAGCAGTTATCTGGACGTATATGGCTACACCTTC. It yields the protein CASSYLDVYGYTF. The chain employs TRBV6-2 or TRBV6-3 and TRBJ1-2; D is unclear. V gave up 3 bases and J gave up 5 bases, with 10 bases separating them. The CDR3 length is 13 residues. From germline, CDR1 is MNHEY and CDR2 SVGEGT.

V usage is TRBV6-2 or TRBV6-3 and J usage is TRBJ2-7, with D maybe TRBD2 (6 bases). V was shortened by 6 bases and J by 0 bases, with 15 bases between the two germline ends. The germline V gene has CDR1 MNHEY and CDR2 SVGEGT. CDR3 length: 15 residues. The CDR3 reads CASSSGRGSSYEQYF. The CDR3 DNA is TGTGCCAGCAGCTCCGGACGGGGGAGCTCCTACGAGCAGTACTTC.

CDR3 sequence (DNA): TGTGCCAGTAGCCCTCTCCAGGGGGGAACTTTAGCCAAAAACATTCAGTACTTC. This codes for CASSPLQGGTLAKNIQYF. V is TRBV19 and J is TRBJ2-4, with D possibly being TRBD1 (7 bases). V dropped 6 bases and J dropped 0 bases, with 21 bases sitting between them. The CDR3 is 18 amino acids. Germline V gene sequence: CDR1 LNHDA, CDR2 SQIVND (reference sequence).

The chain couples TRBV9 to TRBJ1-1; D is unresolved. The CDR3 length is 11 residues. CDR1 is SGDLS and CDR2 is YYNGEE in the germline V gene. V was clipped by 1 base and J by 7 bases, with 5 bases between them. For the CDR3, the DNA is TGTGCCAGCAGCGTAAATGTTGAAGCTTTCTTT. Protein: CASSVNVEAFF.

CDR3 nucleotides: TGTGCCACCAGCCCTGACAAAAGCTTTCACAATGAGCAGTTCTTC. As protein: CATSPDKSFHNEQFF. The chain joins TRBV15 to TRBJ2-1; D gene ambiguous. Germline V gene sequence: CDR1 LNHNV, CDR2 YYDKDF (reference sequence). The V end was cut by 5 bases, the J end by 5 bases, with 16 bases between. The CDR3 extends over 15 amino acids. Together with reference TRBV15 and TRBJ2-1, the CDR3 gives the full variable domain: DAMVIQNPRYQVTQFGKPVTLSCSQTLNHNVMYWYQQKSSQAPKLLFHYYDKDFNNEADTPDNFQSRRPNTSFCFLDIRSPGLGDTAMYLCATSPDKSFHNEQFFGPGTRLTVL.

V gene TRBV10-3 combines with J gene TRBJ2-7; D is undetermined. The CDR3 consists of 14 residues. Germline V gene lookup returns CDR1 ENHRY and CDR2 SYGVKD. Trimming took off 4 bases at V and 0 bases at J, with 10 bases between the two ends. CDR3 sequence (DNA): TGTGCCATCAGTGCCGTCTCGAGCTCCTACGAGCAGTACTTC. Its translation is CAISAVSSSYEQYF.

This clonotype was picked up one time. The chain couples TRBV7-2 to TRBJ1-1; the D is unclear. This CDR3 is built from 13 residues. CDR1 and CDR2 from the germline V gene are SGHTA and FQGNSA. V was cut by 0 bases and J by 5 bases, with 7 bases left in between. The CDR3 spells CASSLAGRTEAFF. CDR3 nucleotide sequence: TGTGCCAGCAGCTTAGCTGGTCGTACTGAAGCTTTCTTT.

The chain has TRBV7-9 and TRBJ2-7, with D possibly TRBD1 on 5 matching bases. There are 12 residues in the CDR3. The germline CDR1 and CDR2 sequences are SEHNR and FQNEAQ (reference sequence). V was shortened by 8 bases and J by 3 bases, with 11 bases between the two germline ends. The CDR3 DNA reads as TGTGCCAGCGGTCCAGGGTACTACGAGCAGTACTTC. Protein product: CASGPGYYEQYF. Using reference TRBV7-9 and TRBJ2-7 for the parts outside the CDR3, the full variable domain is DTGVSQNPRHKITKRGQNVTFRCDPISEHNRLYWYRQTLGQGPEFLTYFQNEAQLEKSRLLSDRFSAERPKGSFSTLEIQRTEQGDSAMYLCASGPGYYEQYFGPGTRLTVT.

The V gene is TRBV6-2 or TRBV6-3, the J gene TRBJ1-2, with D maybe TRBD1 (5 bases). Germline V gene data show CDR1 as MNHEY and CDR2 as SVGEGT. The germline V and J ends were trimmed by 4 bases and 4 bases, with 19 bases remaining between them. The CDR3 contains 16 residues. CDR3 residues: CASSFLFLGALYGYTF. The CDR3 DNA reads TGTGCCAGCAGTTTTCTCTTCCTCGGGGCCCTCTATGGCTACACCTTC.